This T cell receptor beta chain is drawn from a study of blood T cell repertoires in COVID-19. Across the whole study: Samples came from the United States, Italy and Spain, spanning acute and convalescent COVID-19.

TCRdb's table, derived via immunoSEQ multiplex PCR, lists solely in-frame clones and lacks some. This sample carries approximately 170,000 clones, about 80% of them seen once, and the ten largest clones take approximately 18%. This clone showed up just once. The CDR3 is 11 residues long. The ends were cut back, 4 bases at V and 7 bases at J, with 8 bases in the middle. Germline values: CDR1 SGHDT, CDR2 YYEEEE. The V and J genes are TRBV5-6 and TRBJ1-2; D uncertain. The receptor was isolated from a woman older than 75 with acute or convalescent COVID-19. Sequenced sample: peripheral blood. The CDR3: CASSQTGGYTF. CDR3 sequence (DNA): TGTGCCAGCAGCCAAACTGGTGGCTACACCTTC.